This T cell receptor (beta chain) was retrieved from a study of T cell responses to AZD1222 COVID-19 vaccine. Some clones are missing from TCRdb's copy, which holds only in-frame ones; the method was immunoSEQ multiplex PCR. The repertoire holds about 80,000 clones, with approximately 85% as singletons. Here the sequenced sample was peripheral blood, taken 28 days after the second AZD1222 dose. The TCR originated in an adult who received the AZD1222 COVID-19 vaccine.

The CDR3: CASGRRGGGGNQPQHF. The CDR3 coding sequence is TGTGCCAGCGGACGCAGGGGAGGGGGTGGCAATCAGCCCCAGCATTTT. The V call is TRBV27, the J call TRBJ1-5; tentative D call: TRBD1 (6 bases). V was clipped by 8 bases and J by 2 bases, with 19 bases between them. This CDR3 region has 16 residues. Germline V gene sequence: CDR1 MNHEY, CDR2 SMNVEV (reference sequence).